This TCR beta chain is drawn from a study of blood T cell repertoires in COVID-19. Study-level background: Spain, Italy and the United States supplied samples that represented acute and convalescent COVID-19.

The germline V gene encodes CDR1 MNHEY and CDR2 SVGEGT. The CDR3 runs to 19 residues. Losses at the gene ends were 0 bases for V and 8 bases for J; bases not matched to a gene: 10. Methods used by the authors: Quantification of nucleated cells was approximated via reference gene primer amplification. Produced via immunoSEQ multiplex PCR; TCRdb's table is partial and in-frame only. V and J calls plus clone size are reproduced from that table; the DNA served to infer D and trimming. The sample yields about 55,000 clones, 85% to 90% seen once. Specimen: peripheral blood. The TCR originated in a man aged 55 to 70 with acute or convalescent COVID-19. The V and J genes are TRBV6-2 or TRBV6-3 and TRBJ2-1, with TRBD2 matching 16 bases. Written as DNA, the CDR3 is TGTGCCAGCAGTTACTCCTTACCGGGACTAGCGGGAGGGGGCCATGAGCAGTTCTTC. It encodes CASSYSLPGLAGGGHEQFF.